This T cell receptor beta chain was captured by sequencing in a study of blood T cell repertoires in COVID-19. The wider study: Collection of acute and convalescent COVID-19 samples took place in the United States, Italy and Spain.

The V gene's germline CDR1 is GTSNPN and CDR2 SVGIG (reference sequence). This CDR3 region has 13 residues. Trimming shortened V by 4 bases and J by 4 bases, and 11 bases separated the two germline ends. Only in-frame clones appear in the TCRdb table, and some are missing; sequencing was by immunoSEQ multiplex PCR. The data hold 200,000 to 250,000 clones, with 70% to 90% observed a single time. The TCR sequence derives from a man aged 40-55 years with acute or convalescent COVID-19. V is TRBV30 and J is TRBJ1-5; perhaps TRBD1 as D (5 bases). The sequenced sample consisted of peripheral blood. As DNA, the CDR3 is TGTGCCTGGACAGGACAAAAAAATCAGCCCCAGCATTTT. Protein product: CAWTGQKNQPQHF.